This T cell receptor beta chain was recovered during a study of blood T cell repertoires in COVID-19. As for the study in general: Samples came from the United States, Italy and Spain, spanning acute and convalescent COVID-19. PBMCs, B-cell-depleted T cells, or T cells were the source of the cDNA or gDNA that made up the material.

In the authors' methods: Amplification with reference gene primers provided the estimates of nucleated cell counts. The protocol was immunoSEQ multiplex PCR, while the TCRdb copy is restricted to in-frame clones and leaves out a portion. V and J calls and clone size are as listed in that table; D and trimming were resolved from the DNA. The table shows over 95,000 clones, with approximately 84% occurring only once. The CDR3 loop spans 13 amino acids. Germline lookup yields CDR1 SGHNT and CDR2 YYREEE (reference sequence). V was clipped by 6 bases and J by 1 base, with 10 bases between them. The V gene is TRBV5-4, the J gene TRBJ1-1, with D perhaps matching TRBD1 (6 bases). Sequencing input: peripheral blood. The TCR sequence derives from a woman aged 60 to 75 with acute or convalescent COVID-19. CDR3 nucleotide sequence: TGTGCCAGCACGTTGACAGGGAACACTGAAGCTTTCTTT. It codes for CASTLTGNTEAFF.